These T cell receptor beta chains were read from a single sample in a study of shared clonotypes between healthy human individuals. TCRdb's table, derived via immunoSEQ multiplex PCR, lists solely in-frame clones and lacks some. The table records millions of clones, about 95% of them present only once. The sample comprised naive CD8+ T cells sorted from blood. All receptors derive from a man aged 18 to 35 in good health. CDR3s leave out the opening cysteine and the closing phenylalanine or tryptophan. A row's size may be missing; if present it is once, few, many or a size class.

V: TRBV11-2
J: TRBJ2-7
size: -
CDR3: ASSLNAYEQY

V: TRBV5-1
J: TRBJ2-1
size: -
CDR3: ASSLADGSYNEQF

V: TRBV28
J: TRBJ2-7
size: -
CDR3: ASGVDWSEQY

V: TRBV4-3
J: TRBJ2-5
size: -
CDR3: ASSQGTGVKETQY

V: TRBV7-9
J: TRBJ2-7
size: few
CDR3: ASTGTGGSEQY

V: TRBV11-3
J: TRBJ1-1
size: -
CDR3: ASSSPGLENTEAF

V: TRBV29-1
J: TRBJ2-1
size: -
CDR3: SVDPFKQGYNEQF

V: TRBV19
J: TRBJ1-2
size: -
CDR3: ASIPLRGHDVYGYT

V: TRBV27
J: TRBJ2-1
size: -
CDR3: ASSTQGSGPYNEQF

V: TRBV28
J: TRBJ1-3
size: once
CDR3: ASSSSGYGNTIY

V: TRBV6-5
J: TRBJ2-2
size: -
CDR3: ASGWVESGTGELF

V: TRBV6-5
J: TRBJ2-7
size: -
CDR3: ASSPTAYEQY

V: TRBV6-1
J: TRBJ1-2
size: -
CDR3: ATPPNYGYT

V: TRBV6-4
J: TRBJ2-1
size: -
CDR3: ASSLSGGSSYNEQF

V: TRBV29-1
J: TRBJ2-7
size: -
CDR3: SVEDDRMGQY

V: TRBV4-3
J: TRBJ1-4
size: -
CDR3: ASSQDVTGGNEKLF

V: TRBV19
J: TRBJ2-7
size: -
CDR3: ASSITRYSYEQY

V: TRBV6-5
J: TRBJ2-7
size: -
CDR3: ASSGRGSYEQY

V: TRBV13
J: TRBJ2-2
size: -
CDR3: ASSLVSTAGELF

V: TRBV27
J: TRBJ2-1
size: -
CDR3: ATGSYNEQF

V: TRBV13
J: TRBJ2-5
size: -
CDR3: ASSSLDFSGQETQY

V: TRBV4-2
J: TRBJ2-1
size: -
CDR3: ASSQGGGGTLNEQF